This T cell receptor beta chain came from a study of beta chain features in type 1 diabetes. Study-level points and caveats: When Type 1 diabetes patients were examined, their TCRB CDR3s proved moderately but significantly shorter in all four CD4+ subsets. Patients with type 1 diabetes showed fewer VDJ junction insertions and more deletions. It was among patients, rather than healthy donors, that naive, central memory and Treg TCRB repertoires appeared more similar. In these data, an HLA type influence on TCRB rearrangement remained unresolved.

This clone was seen only a few times. The target antigen is unknown. The study reverse transcribed the entire isolated RNA, so it sequenced expressed TCRB transcripts. Clones were read by immunoSEQ multiplex PCR, and TCRdb kept only the in-frame ones, dropping some. There are over 90,000 clones in the sample; approximately 30% occur only once, and more than 0.45% lies in the top ten. Purity (above 98%) was reached by all sorted populations. CDR1 is KGHSH, CDR2 LQKENI, per germline. V trimming: 6 bases; J trimming: 3 bases; junction bases outside the gene matches: 4. CDR3 size: 13 residues. This sequence joins TRBV18 and TRBJ1-1; TRBD1 agrees at 7 bases. The sample taken for sequencing was central memory CD4+ T cells from blood. This receptor was obtained from a woman aged 18-35 years with type 1 diabetes. Written as DNA, the CDR3 is TGTGCCAGCTCCTACGGACAGGACACTGAAGCTTTCTTT. Encoded protein: CASSYGQDTEAFF.